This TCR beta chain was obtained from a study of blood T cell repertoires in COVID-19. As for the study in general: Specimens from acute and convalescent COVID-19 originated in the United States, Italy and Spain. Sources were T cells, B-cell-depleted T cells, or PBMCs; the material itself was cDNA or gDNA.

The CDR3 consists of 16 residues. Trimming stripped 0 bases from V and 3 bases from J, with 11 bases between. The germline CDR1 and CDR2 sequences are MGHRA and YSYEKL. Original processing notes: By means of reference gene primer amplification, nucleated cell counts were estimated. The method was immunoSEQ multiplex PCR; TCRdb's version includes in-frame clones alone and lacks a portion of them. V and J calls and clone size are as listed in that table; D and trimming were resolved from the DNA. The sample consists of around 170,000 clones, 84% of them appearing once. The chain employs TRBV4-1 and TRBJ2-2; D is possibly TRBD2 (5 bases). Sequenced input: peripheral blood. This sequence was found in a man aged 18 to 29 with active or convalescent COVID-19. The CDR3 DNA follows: TGCGCCAGCAGCCAAGAACGGGGTTGGGACACCGGGGAGCTGTTTTTT. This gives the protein CASSQERGWDTGELFF.